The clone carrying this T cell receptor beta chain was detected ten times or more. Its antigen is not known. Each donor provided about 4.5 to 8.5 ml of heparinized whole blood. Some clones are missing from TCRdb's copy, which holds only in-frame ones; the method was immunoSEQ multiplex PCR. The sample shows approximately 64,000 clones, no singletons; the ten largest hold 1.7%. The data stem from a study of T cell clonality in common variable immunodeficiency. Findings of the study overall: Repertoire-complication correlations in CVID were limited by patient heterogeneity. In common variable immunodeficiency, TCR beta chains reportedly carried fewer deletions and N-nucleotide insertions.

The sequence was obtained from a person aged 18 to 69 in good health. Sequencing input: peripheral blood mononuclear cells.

The CDR3 reads CASSAHENTEAFF. Incomplete CDR3 DNA: TGTGCCAGCAGCGCACACGAGAACACTGAA. The chain is built from TRBV11-3 and TRBJ1-1; the D is unclear. With the read ending 3 residues before the CDR3 end, the germline J gene is used to fill in that end. The CDR3 runs to 13 residues. The V and J ends lost 5 bases and 1 base respectively, with 8 bases between them. Germline CDR1 and CDR2: SGHNT and YENEEA.